These T cell receptor beta chains were read from a single sample in a study of cytomegalovirus exposure and HLA in healthy donors. Method: immunoSEQ multiplex PCR; TCRdb's copy keeps in-frame clones and lacks some. Found here are roughly 100,000 clones; the top ten clones hold 0.59%. The sample consisted of PBMCs. Receptors were obtained from a man in his fifties or sixties in good health and CMV-seronegative. Each CDR3 is given with its conserved first and last residue. The D gene is left open where the match is weak.

D,J,V,DNA,CDR3
-,TRBJ1-1,TRBV7-6,TGTGCCAGTAGTCCCAATGGTTTAGAAGCTTTCTTT,CASSPNGLEAFF
-,TRBJ1-1,TRBV4-3,TGCGCCAGCAGCCTAGAGGGATACAGAGGAGGCACTGAAGCTTTCTTT,CASSLEGYRGGTEAFF
-,TRBJ1-5,TRBV27,TGTGCCAGCAGTTTTAGACAGACCTTTCAGCCCCAGCATTTT,CASSFRQTFQPQHF
-,TRBJ1-1,TRBV18,TGTGCCAGCTCACCCAAGTGGGACAACCCGAACACTGAAGCTTTCTTT,CASSPKWDNPNTEAFF
-,TRBJ1-2,TRBV5-1,TGCGCCAGCAGCCCTGCGGGCGGCAACTATGGCTACACCTTC,CASSPAGGNYGYTF
-,TRBJ2-7,TRBV6-5,TGTGCCAGCAGTTATACAGCCCAGAGCTCCTACGAGCAGTACTTC,CASSYTAQSSYEQYF
TRBD2,TRBJ2-7,TRBV15,TGTGCCACCAGCGCCTTCGGGACTAGCAACGAGCAGTACTTC,CATSAFGTSNEQYF
-,TRBJ1-5,TRBV5-8,TGTGCCAGCAGCTCAGGGGCCCTCGGACAGCCCCAGCATTTT,CASSSGALGQPQHF
TRBD1,TRBJ2-7,TRBV7-2,TGTGCCAGCAGCTACCGACAGGGGGGCTACGAGCAGTACTTC,CASSYRQGGYEQYF
-,TRBJ2-4,TRBV18,TGTGCCAGCTCACCAACAGGGAGCATTCAGTACTTC,CASSPTGSIQYF
-,TRBJ2-5,TRBV27,TGTGCCAGCACTTCCGTTGGCAGGGGGGCGCGAGAGACCCAGTACTTC,CASTSVGRGARETQYF